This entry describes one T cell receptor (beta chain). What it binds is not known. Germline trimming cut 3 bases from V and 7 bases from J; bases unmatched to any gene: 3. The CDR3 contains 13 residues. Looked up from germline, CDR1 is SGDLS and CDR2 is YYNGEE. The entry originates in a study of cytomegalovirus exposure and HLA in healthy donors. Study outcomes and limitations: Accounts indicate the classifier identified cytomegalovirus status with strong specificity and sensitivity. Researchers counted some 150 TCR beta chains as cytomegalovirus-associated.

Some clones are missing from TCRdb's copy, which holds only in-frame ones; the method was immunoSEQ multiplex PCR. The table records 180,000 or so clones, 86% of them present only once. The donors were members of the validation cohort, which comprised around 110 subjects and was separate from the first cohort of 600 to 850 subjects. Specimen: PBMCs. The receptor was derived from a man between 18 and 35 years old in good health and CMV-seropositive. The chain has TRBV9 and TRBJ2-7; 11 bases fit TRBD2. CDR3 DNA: TGTGCCAGCAGCGCAAGGACTAGCGGGGAGCAGTACTTC. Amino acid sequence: CASSARTSGEQYF.